One sample yielded the 20 T cell receptor beta chains listed below, sequenced in a study of shared clonotypes between healthy human individuals. Clones were sequenced by immunoSEQ multiplex PCR, and TCRdb holds only the in-frame ones, with some missing. Of around 620,000 clones listed, 95% are singletons. Naive-designated CD8 cells lacked CD45RO, were positively enriched for CCR7, and omitted terminally differentiated effector memory CD45RA+ cells. Sequenced sample: naive CD8+ T cells sorted from blood. All receptors come from a young woman in good health.

The rearrangement uses TRBV11-2 and TRBJ1-5; D is ambiguous. The CDR3 length is 13 residues. V dropped 4 bases and J dropped 2 bases, with 6 bases sitting between them. Germline V gene sequence: CDR1 SGHAT, CDR2 FQNNGV. CDR3 nucleotide sequence: TGTGCCAGCAGCTCCCAGGGCAATCAGCCCCAGCATTTT. Translation: CASSSQGNQPQHF.

V is TRBV9 and J is TRBJ2-5, with D maybe TRBD2 (5 bases). CDR3 size: 15 residues. With 0 bases removed from V and 1 base from J, the gap between germline ends came to 10 bases. Germline V gene sequence: CDR1 SGDLS, CDR2 YYNGEE. CDR3 bases: TGTGCCAGCAGCGTAGAAGAGGCGGGCCAAGAGACCCAGTACTTC. It specifies CASSVEEAGQETQYF.

Of note for this clone: Other nucleotide sequences in the sample specify the same CDR3. V is TRBV27 and J is TRBJ2-2, with no clear D. The CDR3 sequence is 13 residues long. The V gene lost 0 bases and the J gene lost 2 bases, with 1 base spanning the gap. Germline assignment: CDR1 MNHEY and CDR2 SMNVEV (reference sequence). The CDR3 sequence: CASSLSNTGELFF. As DNA, the CDR3 is TGTGCCAGCAGTTTATCTAACACCGGGGAGCTGTTTTTT.

The genes are TRBV7-8 and TRBJ1-3; TRBD1 matches 7 bases. After removal of 2 bases from V and 0 bases from J, the junction contained 4 bases not matched to a gene. This CDR3 has 16 residues. Germline V gene lookup returns CDR1 SGHVS and CDR2 FQNEAQ. In DNA, the CDR3 is TGTGCCAGCAGCTTACGGGGACAGCGCTCTGGAAACACCATATATTTT. It encodes CASSLRGQRSGNTIYF.

Here the CDR3 DNA reads TGTGCCAGCAGCTTAACTTGGACTAGCGGACAACACGAGCAGTACTTC. Translation: CASSLTWTSGQHEQYF. V is TRBV7-3 and J is TRBJ2-7; 10 bases align to TRBD2. The V gene's germline CDR1 is SGHTA and CDR2 FQGTGA. V lost 0 bases and J lost 5; bases outside the gene matches: 7. The CDR3 is made up of 16 amino acids.

The V call is TRBV27, the J call TRBJ2-5, with TRBD1 as a possible D gene (5 bases). The V gene's germline CDR1 is MNHEY and CDR2 SMNVEV (reference sequence). Trimming shortened V by 4 bases and J by 4 bases, and 16 bases separated the two germline ends. This CDR3 comprises 15 residues. The CDR3 loop reads CASSSGLSQRETQYF. DNA of the CDR3: TGTGCCAGCAGTTCAGGGTTATCCCAAAGAGAGACCCAGTACTTC.

The J gene is TRBJ2-7, the V gene TRBV27, with 15 nucleotides matching TRBD2. There are 19 residues in the CDR3. Germline CDR1 reads MNHEY; CDR2 reads SMNVEV (reference sequence). V was clipped by 2 bases and J by 0 bases; unmatched bases: 8. The CDR3 spells CASSLSGLAGGRGSYEQYF. DNA for the CDR3: TGTGCCAGCAGTTTAAGTGGACTAGCGGGAGGGAGGGGCTCCTACGAGCAGTACTTC.

This chain uses TRBV27 with TRBJ1-5, with D maybe TRBD1 (5 bases). In germline, CDR1 is MNHEY, CDR2 SMNVEV (reference sequence). This CDR3 contains 14 residues. Trimming stripped 5 bases from V and 4 bases from J, with 12 bases between. The CDR3 spells CASSPGGHNQPQHF. For the CDR3, the DNA is TGTGCCAGCAGTCCTGGGGGTCATAATCAGCCCCAGCATTTT.

The chain links TRBV7-9 to TRBJ1-1; no clear D gene. Germline V gene data show CDR1 as SEHNR and CDR2 as FQNEAQ (reference sequence). The CDR3 length is 14 residues. The ends were cut back, 4 bases at V and 1 base at J, with 10 bases in the middle. For the CDR3, the DNA is TGTGCCAGCAGCTCGGTGGCCAAGAACACTGAAGCTTTCTTT. Protein: CASSSVAKNTEAFF.

The chain recombines TRBV2 with TRBJ1-5; D is possibly TRBD1 (5 bases). The CDR3 sequence is 14 residues long. CDR1 and CDR2 (germline): SNHLY, FYNNEI. V was pared by 8 bases and J by 2 bases, with 13 bases between. This CDR3 is CASWGAVGNQPQHF. The DNA for the CDR3 is TGTGCCAGCTGGGGCGCCGTGGGCAATCAGCCCCAGCATTTT.

J is TRBJ2-7 and V is TRBV9; TRBD1 might be the D (6 bases). The germline V gene encodes CDR1 SGDLS and CDR2 YYNGEE. V lost 0 bases, J lost 0 bases, and 10 bases lay in between. The CDR3 runs 15 residues. CDR3 loop: CASSVGQAGSYEQYF. As DNA, the CDR3 is TGTGCCAGCAGCGTAGGACAGGCCGGCTCCTACGAGCAGTACTTC.

In regard to this clone: The sample contains more than one DNA sequence encoding this CDR3. The V gene is TRBV27, the J gene TRBJ2-7; tentatively, D is TRBD2 (5 bases). The CDR3 has 12 amino acids. Trimming left V 3 bases short and J 5 bases short, with 8 bases between. The V gene's germline CDR1 is MNHEY and CDR2 SMNVEV (reference sequence). This CDR3 is CASSFIGDEQYF. The CDR3 coding sequence is TGTGCCAGCAGTTTCATCGGGGACGAGCAGTACTTC.

The chain recombines TRBV28 with TRBJ2-3, with D perhaps assigned TRBD1 or TRBD2 (5 bases each). V was shortened by 5 bases and J by 6 bases, with 21 bases between the two germline ends. In germline, CDR1 is MDHEN, CDR2 SYDVKM. CDR3 length equals 16 residues. In DNA, the CDR3 is TGTGCCAGCAGTCCGATGCATTTGAGGGGTATGGATACGCAGTATTTT. It is translated as CASSPMHLRGMDTQYF.

This CDR3 is CASSPWGLEDWNEQFF. DNA of the CDR3: TGTGCCAGCAGCCCGTGGGGGCTAGAAGATTGGAATGAGCAGTTCTTC. This sequence joins TRBV14 and TRBJ2-1; D possibly corresponds to TRBD1 (6 bases). CDR1 and CDR2 from the germline V gene are SGHDN and FVKESK. The CDR3 loop spans 16 amino acids. V dropped 4 bases and J dropped 7 bases, with 20 bases sitting between them.

This clone was detected only a few times. Here the CDR3 reads CASSFDRNTEAFF. For the CDR3, the DNA is TGTGCCAGCAGTTTTGACAGGAACACTGAAGCTTTCTTT. J is TRBJ1-1 and V is TRBV27; perhaps TRBD1 as D (5 bases). This CDR3 comprises 13 residues. V was pared by 3 bases and J by 1 base, with 6 bases between. Germline CDR1 MNHEY, CDR2 SMNVEV (reference sequence).

The rearrangement links TRBV5-1 to TRBJ1-5; no reliable D call. Germline V CDR1 and CDR2: SGHRS, YFSETQ. The CDR3 is 15 residues long. Trimming took off 0 bases at V and 5 bases at J, with 12 bases between the two ends. The CDR3 region has the DNA TGCGCCAGCAGCTTGGAGGGAGGTCTCCATCAGCCCCAGCATTTT. Protein sequence: CASSLEGGLHQPQHF. Using reference TRBV5-1 and TRBJ1-5 for the parts outside the CDR3, the full variable domain is KAGVTQTPRYLIKTRGQQVTLSCSPISGHRSVSWYQQTPGQGLQFLFEYFSETQRNKGNFPGRFSGRQFSNSRSEMNVSTLELGDSALYLCASSLEGGLHQPQHFGDGTRLSIL.

The rearrangement joins TRBV7-6 to TRBJ2-5, with D maybe TRBD1 (6 bases). With 5 bases removed from V and 1 base from J, the gap between germline ends came to 17 bases. CDR1 and CDR2 (germline): SGHVS, FNYEAQ. This CDR3 is built from 16 residues. Written as DNA, the CDR3 is TGTGCCAGCAGCCTCTATAGACGGGACACCCAAGAGACCCAGTACTTC. This translates into CASSLYRRDTQETQYF.

This rearrangement joins TRBV25-1 to TRBJ2-1; D may correspond to TRBD1 or TRBD2 (5 bases each). The CDR3 is 12 amino acids. Between the trimmed V and J ends, which lost 11 bases and 8 bases, there was a span of 16 bases. Germline V gene data show CDR1 as MGHDK and CDR2 as SYGVNS. CDR3 nucleotides: TGTGCCTGCTCTCCTGGGGGATATGAGCAGTTCTTC. It translates to CACSPGGYEQFF.

The CDR3 is CASSLLELQETQYF. The CDR3 nucleotides read TGTGCCAGCAGCTTACTCGAACTCCAAGAGACCCAGTACTTC. This chain joins TRBV28 and TRBJ2-5; no clear D gene. The ends were cut back, 6 bases at V and 1 base at J, with 12 bases in the middle. The CDR3 covers 14 residues. Germline values: CDR1 MDHEN, CDR2 SYDVKM.

The chain joins TRBV14 to TRBJ2-6, with D unclear. The CDR3 loop spans 14 amino acids. Per the germline V gene, CDR1 is SGHDN and CDR2 is FVKESK. V gave up 6 bases and J gave up 4 bases, with 10 bases separating them. In DNA, the CDR3 is TGTGCCAGCAGTTTGGGGTACGGGGCCAACGTCCTGACTTTC. This encodes CASSLGYGANVLTF.